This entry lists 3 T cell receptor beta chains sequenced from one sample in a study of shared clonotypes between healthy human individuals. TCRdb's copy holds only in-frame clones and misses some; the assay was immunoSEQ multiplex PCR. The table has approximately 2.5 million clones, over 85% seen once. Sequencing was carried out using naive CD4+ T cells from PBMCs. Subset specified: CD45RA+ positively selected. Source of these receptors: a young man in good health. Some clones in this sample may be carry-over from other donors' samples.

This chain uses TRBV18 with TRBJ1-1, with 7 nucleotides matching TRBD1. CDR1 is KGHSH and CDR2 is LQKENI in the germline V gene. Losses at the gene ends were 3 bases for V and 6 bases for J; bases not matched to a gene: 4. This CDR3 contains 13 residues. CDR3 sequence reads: CASSPTDRAEAFF. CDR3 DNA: TGTGCCAGCTCACCTACCGACAGGGCTGAAGCTTTCTTT.

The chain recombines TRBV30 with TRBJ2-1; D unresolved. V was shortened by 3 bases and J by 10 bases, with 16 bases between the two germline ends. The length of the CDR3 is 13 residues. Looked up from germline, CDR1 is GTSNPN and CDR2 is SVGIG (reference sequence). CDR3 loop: CAWSPTAHGEQFF. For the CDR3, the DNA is TGTGCCTGGAGCCCCACAGCCCATGGGGAGCAGTTCTTC. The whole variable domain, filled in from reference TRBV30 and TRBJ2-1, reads SQTIHQWPATLVQPVGSPLSLECTVEGTSNPNLYWYRQAAGRGLQLLFYSVGIGQISSEVPQNLSASRPQDRQFILSSKKLLLSDSGFYLCAWSPTAHGEQFFGPGTRLTVL.

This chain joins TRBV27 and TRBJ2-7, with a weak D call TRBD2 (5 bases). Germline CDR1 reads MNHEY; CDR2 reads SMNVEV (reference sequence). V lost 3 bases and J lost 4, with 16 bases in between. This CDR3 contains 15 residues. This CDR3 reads CASSFPSERRYEQYF. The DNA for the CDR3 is TGTGCCAGCAGTTTCCCGTCCGAGAGGAGGTACGAGCAGTACTTC.